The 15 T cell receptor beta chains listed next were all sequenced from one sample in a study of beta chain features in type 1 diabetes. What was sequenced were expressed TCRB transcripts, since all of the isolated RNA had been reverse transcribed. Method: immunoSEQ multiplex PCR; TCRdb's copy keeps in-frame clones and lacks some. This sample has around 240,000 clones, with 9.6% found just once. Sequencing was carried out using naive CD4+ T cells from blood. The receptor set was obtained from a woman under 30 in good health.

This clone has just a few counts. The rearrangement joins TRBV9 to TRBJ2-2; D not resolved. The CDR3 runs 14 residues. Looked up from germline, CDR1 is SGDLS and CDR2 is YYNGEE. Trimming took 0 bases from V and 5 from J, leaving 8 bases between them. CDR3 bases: TGTGCCAGCAGCGTAGTTGGGCAGACCGGGGAGCTGTTTTTT. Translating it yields CASSVVGQTGELFF.

The CDR3 DNA is TGCGCCAGCACACTAGCGGGGGACTCCTACGAGCAGTACTTC. Amino acids: CASTLAGDSYEQYF. The genes are TRBV5-1 and TRBJ2-7; 11 bases fit TRBD2. The CDR3 runs 14 residues. CDR1 and CDR2 (germline): SGHRS, YFSETQ. V lost 6 bases to trimming and J lost 0 bases; unmatched junction nucleotides: 2.

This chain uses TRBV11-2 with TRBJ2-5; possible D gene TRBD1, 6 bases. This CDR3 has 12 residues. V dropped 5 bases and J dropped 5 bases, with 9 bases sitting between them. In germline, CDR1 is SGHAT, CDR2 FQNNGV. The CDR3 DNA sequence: TGTGCCAGCAGCACAGGGCGGGAGACCCAGTACTTC. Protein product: CASSTGRETQYF.

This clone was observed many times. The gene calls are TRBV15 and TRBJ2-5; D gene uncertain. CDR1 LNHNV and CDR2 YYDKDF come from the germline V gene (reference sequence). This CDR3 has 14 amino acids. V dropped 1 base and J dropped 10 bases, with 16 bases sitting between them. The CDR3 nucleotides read TGTGCCACCAGCAGAGTCTCGGTTAGCAGTGACCAGTACTTC. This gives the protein CATSRVSVSSDQYF.

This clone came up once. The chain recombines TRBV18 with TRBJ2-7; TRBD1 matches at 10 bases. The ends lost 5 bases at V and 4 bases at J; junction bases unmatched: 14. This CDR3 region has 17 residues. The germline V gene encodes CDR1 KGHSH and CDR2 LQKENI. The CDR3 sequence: CASSAGQGGSGLYEQYF. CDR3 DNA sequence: TGTGCCAGCTCAGCCGGACAGGGGGGGTCGGGCTTGTACGAGCAGTACTTC.

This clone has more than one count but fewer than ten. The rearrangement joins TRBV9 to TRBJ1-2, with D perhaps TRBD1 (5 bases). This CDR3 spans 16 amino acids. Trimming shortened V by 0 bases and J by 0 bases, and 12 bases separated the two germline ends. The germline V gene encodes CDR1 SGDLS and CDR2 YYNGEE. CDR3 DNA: TGTGCCAGCAGCGTAGTGTCAGGGCGCCCTAACTATGGCTACACCTTC. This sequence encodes CASSVVSGRPNYGYTF.

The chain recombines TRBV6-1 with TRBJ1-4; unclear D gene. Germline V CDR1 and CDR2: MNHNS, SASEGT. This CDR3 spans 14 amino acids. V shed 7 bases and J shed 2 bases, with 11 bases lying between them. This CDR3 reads CASMGRWTNEKLFF. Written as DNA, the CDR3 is TGTGCCAGCATGGGGAGATGGACTAATGAAAAACTGTTTTTT.

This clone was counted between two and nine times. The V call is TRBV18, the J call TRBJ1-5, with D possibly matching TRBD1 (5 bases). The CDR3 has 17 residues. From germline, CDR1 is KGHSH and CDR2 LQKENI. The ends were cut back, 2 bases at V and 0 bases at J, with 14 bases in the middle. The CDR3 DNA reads TGTGCCAGCTCACCATTAGGGGCAGAGGATAGCAATCAGCCCCAGCATTTT. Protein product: CASSPLGAEDSNQPQHF.

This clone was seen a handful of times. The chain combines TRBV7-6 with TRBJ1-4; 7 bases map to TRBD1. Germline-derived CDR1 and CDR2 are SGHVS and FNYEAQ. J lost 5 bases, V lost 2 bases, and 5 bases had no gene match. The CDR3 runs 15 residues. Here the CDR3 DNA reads TGTGCCAGCAGCTTAAGGGGACAGCTGAATGAAAAACTGTTTTTT. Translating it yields CASSLRGQLNEKLFF.

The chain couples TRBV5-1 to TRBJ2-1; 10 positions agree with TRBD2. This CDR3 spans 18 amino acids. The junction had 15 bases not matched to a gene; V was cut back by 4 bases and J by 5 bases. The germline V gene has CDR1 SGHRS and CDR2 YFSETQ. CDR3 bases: TGCGCCAGCAGCCCCCTTAAGCGGGGGGGCGCTTATGACAATGAGCAGTTCTTC. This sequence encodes CASSPLKRGGAYDNEQFF.

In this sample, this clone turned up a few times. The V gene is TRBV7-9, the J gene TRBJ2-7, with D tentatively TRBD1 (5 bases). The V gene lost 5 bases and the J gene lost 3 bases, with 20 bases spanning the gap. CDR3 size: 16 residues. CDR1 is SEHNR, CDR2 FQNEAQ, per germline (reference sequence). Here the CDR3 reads CASSPYDGAAVYEQYF. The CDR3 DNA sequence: TGTGCCAGCAGCCCTTATGATGGGGCGGCAGTCTACGAGCAGTACTTC. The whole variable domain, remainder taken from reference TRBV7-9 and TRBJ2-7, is DTGVSQNPRHKITKRGQNVTFRCDPISEHNRLYWYRQTLGQGPEFLTYFQNEAQLEKSRLLSDRFSAERPKGSFSTLEIQRTEQGDSAMYLCASSPYDGAAVYEQYFGPGTRLTVT.

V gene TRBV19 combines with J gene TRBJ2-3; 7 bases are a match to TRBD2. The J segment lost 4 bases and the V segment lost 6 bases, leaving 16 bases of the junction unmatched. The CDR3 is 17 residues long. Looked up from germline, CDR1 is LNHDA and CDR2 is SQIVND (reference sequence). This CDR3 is CASRRKVPSGTSDTQYF. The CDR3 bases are TGTGCCAGTAGACGGAAAGTACCTAGCGGAACATCAGATACGCAGTATTTT.

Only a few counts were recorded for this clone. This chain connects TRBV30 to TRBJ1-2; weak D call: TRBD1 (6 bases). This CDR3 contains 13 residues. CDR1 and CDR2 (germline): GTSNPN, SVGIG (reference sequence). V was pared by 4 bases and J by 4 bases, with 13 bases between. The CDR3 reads CAWKQGISYGYTF. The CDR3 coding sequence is TGTGCCTGGAAACAGGGAATCAGCTATGGCTACACCTTC.

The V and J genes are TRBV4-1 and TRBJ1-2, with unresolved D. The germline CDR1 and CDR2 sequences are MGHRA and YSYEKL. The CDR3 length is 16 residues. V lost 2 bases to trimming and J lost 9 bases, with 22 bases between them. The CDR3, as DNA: TGCGCCAGCAGCCAAATCTTATCGGGAAGCCGTGGAAGCTACACCTTC. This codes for CASSQILSGSRGSYTF.

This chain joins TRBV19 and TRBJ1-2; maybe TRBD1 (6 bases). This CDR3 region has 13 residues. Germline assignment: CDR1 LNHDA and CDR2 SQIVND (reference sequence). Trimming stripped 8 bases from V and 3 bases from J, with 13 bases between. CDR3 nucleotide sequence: TGTGCCAGTCAACAGGGTTTACACTATGGCTACACCTTC. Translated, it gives CASQQGLHYGYTF.